This T cell receptor beta chain was sequenced in a study of blood T cell repertoires in COVID-19. The authors' processing: Nucleated cell counts were estimated from reference gene primer amplification. TCRdb's copy holds only in-frame clones and misses some; the assay was immunoSEQ multiplex PCR. V and J calls and clone size are given by that table; D and trimming were obtained from the DNA. This table has about 200,000 clones, just under 85% appearing once. The receptor was isolated from a woman in her seventies with active or convalescent COVID-19. The sequenced material came from peripheral blood.

CDR3 in DNA: TGTGCCAGCAGTTACGGCATGCGGCCTGGCTACGAGCAGTACTTC. Translating gives CASSYGMRPGYEQYF. The rearrangement links TRBV6-6 to TRBJ2-7; D gene unclear. CDR1 is MNHNY, CDR2 SVGAGI, per germline (reference sequence). This CDR3 comprises 15 residues. V gave up 2 bases and J gave up 3 bases, with 14 bases separating them.